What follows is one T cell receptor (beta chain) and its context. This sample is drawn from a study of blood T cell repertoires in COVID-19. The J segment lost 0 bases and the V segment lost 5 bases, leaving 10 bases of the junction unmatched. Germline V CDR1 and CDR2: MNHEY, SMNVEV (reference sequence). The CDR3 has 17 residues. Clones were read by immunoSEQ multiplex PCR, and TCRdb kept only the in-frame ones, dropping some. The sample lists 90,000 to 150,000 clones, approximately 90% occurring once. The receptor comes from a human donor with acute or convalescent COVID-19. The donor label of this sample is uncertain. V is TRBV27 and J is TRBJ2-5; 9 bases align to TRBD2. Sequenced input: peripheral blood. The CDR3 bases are TGTGCCAGCAGTCCCCTAGGAGCGGGGGGTAACCAAGAGACCCAGTACTTC. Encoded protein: CASSPLGAGGNQETQYF.